The rows below give T cell receptor beta chains drawn from one sample of a study of radiotherapy plus CTLA-4 blockade in lung cancer. The repertoire was sequenced with immunoSEQ multiplex PCR; TCRdb's copy has only in-frame clones and lacks some. In the table there are tens of thousands of clones, 84% of which are singletons. Source: peripheral blood, taken from a patient treated with radiotherapy plus ipilimumab. These receptors all come from a human donor with non-small cell lung cancer whose response to radiotherapy plus ipilimumab could not be evaluated. The CDR3 runs from the conserved cysteine through the conserved F or W. D genes are given only for firm matches. A clone size is listed for some rows: how often the clone was seen (once, few, many), or a class if it is expanded.

j_call d_call cdr3_length v_call clone_size cdr3_aa cdr3_nt
TRBJ1-2 TRBD1 14 TRBV27 NA CASSLGQGDYGYTF TGTGCCAGCAGTTTGGGACAGGGCGACTATGGCTACACCTTC
TRBJ2-3 TRBD1 14 TRBV19 NA CASRDRGSTDTQYF TGTGCCAGTAGGGACAGGGGGAGCACAGATACGCAGTATTTT
TRBJ2-1 TRBD2 17 TRBV7-9 NA CASSGRTSGRAYNEQFF TGTGCCAGCAGCGGCCGGACTAGCGGGAGGGCCTACAATGAGCAGTTCTTC
TRBJ2-1 TRBD2 13 TRBV18 few CASSRTSGNEQFF TGTGCCAGCTCACGGACTAGCGGGAATGAGCAGTTCTTC
TRBJ2-6 NA 17 TRBV5-1 NA CASSPWQGGSGANVLTF TGCGCCAGCAGCCCTTGGCAGGGGGGATCTGGGGCCAACGTCCTGACTTTC
TRBJ2-7 NA 13 TRBV6-6 NA CATSGTPRYEQYF TGTGCCACTTCCGGGACTCCTCGTTACGAGCAGTACTTC
TRBJ1-5 NA 15 TRBV5-6 NA CASSLNRDKDQPQHF TGTGCCAGCAGCTTGAACAGGGATAAGGATCAGCCCCAGCATTTT
TRBJ2-1 TRBD2 16 TRBV4-3 once CASSQGFSGTYNEQFF TGCGCCAGCAGCCAAGGGTTTAGCGGGACTTACAATGAGCAGTTCTTC
TRBJ1-1 NA 13 TRBV30 NA CAWSVRAYTEAFF TGTGCCTGGAGTGTACGAGCCTACACTGAAGCTTTCTTT
TRBJ2-7 TRBD1 11 TRBV7-2 NA CASSSDRDQYF TGTGCCAGCAGCTCGGACAGGGACCAGTACTTC
TRBJ1-2 TRBD1 15 TRBV7-2 NA CASSSPGQANYGYTF TGTGCCAGCAGCTCCCCCGGACAGGCGAACTATGGCTACACCTTC
TRBJ2-7 TRBD1 14 TRBV28 NA CASRGTGVSYEQYF TGTGCCAGCCGAGGGACAGGGGTCTCCTACGAGCAGTACTTC
TRBJ1-1 NA 14 TRBV28 NA CASSFLTGYTEAFF TGTGCCAGCAGTTTCCTCACAGGGTACACTGAAGCTTTCTTT
TRBJ1-1 NA 12 TRBV19 NA CASSIYNTEAFF TGTGCCAGTAGTATATATAACACTGAAGCTTTCTTT
TRBJ1-2 NA 16 TRBV9 NA CASSVSSGERDYGYTF TGTGCCAGCAGCGTTAGTAGTGGTGAGAGGGACTATGGCTACACCTTC
TRBJ1-1 NA 15 TRBV4-3 NA CASSQARYSNTEAFF TGCGCCAGCAGCCAGGCCAGGTACTCGAACACTGAAGCTTTCTTT
TRBJ1-2 TRBD1 13 TRBV2 NA CASSSQGEDGYTF TGTGCCAGCAGTTCACAGGGGGAGGATGGCTACACCTTC
TRBJ2-7 NA 16 TRBV11-2 NA CASSLGVDMSTYEQYF TGTGCCAGCAGCTTAGGGGTTGACATGTCTACCTACGAGCAGTACTTC
TRBJ2-6 NA 15 TRBV7-2 once CASSLDTAGANVLTF TGTGCCAGCAGCTTAGACACCGCTGGGGCCAACGTCCTGACTTTC
TRBJ2-7 NA 13 TRBV29-1 NA CSVEEAGTYEQYF TGCAGCGTTGAAGAGGCAGGTACCTACGAGCAGTACTTC
TRBJ2-1 TRBD2 15 TRBV9 few CASSSHSGTYNEQFF TGTGCCAGCAGCTCTCATAGCGGGACCTACAATGAGCAGTTCTTC
TRBJ2-2 TRBD1 14 TRBV6-5 NA CASSLTGDTGELFF TGTGCCAGCAGTTTGACAGGGGACACCGGGGAGCTGTTTTTT
TRBJ2-7 TRBD2 16 TRBV2 NA CASRLGGTSGIYEQYF TGTGCCAGCAGACTGGGGGGGACTAGCGGGATCTACGAGCAGTACTTC
TRBJ1-5 NA 15 TRBV6-1 NA CASSVSGGGYQPQHF TGTGCCAGCAGTGTCTCGGGGGGAGGCTATCAGCCCCAGCATTTT
TRBJ1-2 NA 15 TRBV4-3 few CASSHQTDGAYGYTF TGCGCCAGCAGCCATCAGACAGACGGAGCCTATGGCTACACCTTC
TRBJ1-5 TRBD1 14 TRBV5-4 NA CASSLDRGNQPQHF TGTGCCAGCAGCCTCGACAGGGGGAATCAGCCCCAGCATTTT
TRBJ2-1 NA 17 TRBV28 NA CASSSIVQRSSYNEQFF TGTGCCAGCAGTAGTATTGTGCAGCGCAGCTCCTACAATGAGCAGTTCTTC
TRBJ2-7 TRBD1 13 TRBV10-3 NA CAISETTGGEQYF TGTGCCATCAGTGAGACGACAGGGGGCGAGCAGTACTTC
TRBJ2-7 NA 13 TRBV5-1 NA CATRGRVEGEQYF TGCGCCACCAGGGGGAGAGTGGAGGGCGAGCAGTACTTC
TRBJ2-1 TRBD1 16 TRBV4-3 NA CASSQDVTTGHNEQFF TGCGCCAGCAGCCAAGACGTTACGACAGGGCACAATGAGCAGTTCTTC
TRBJ2-1 TRBD2 12 TRBV7-3 once CASSGLADEQFF TGTGCCAGCAGCGGACTAGCGGATGAGCAGTTCTTC
TRBJ1-2 NA 16 TRBV25-1 NA CASQRGGWGPNYGYTF TGTGCCAGCCAACGGGGGGGGTGGGGGCCTAACTATGGCTACACCTTC
TRBJ2-6 TRBD1 17 TRBV2 NA CASSEVLGGAGANVLTF TGTGCCAGCAGTGAAGTATTAGGGGGCGCTGGGGCCAACGTCCTGACTTTC
TRBJ2-1 TRBD2 18 TRBV4-3 NA CASSQELSGRAGYNEQFF TGCGCCAGCAGCCAAGAGTTGAGCGGGAGGGCCGGATACAATGAGCAGTTCTTC
TRBJ1-4 NA 15 TRBV28 once CASSRRGARNEKLFF TGTGCCAGCAGCCGCCGGGGGGCTCGTAATGAAAAACTGTTTTTT
TRBJ1-4 NA 15 TRBV28 NA CASSFLTADFEKLFF TGTGCCAGCAGTTTTCTTACTGCTGATTTTGAAAAACTGTTTTTT
TRBJ2-1 NA 12 TRBV9 NA CASSARGSEQFF TGTGCCAGCAGCGCTAGGGGTAGCGAGCAGTTCTTC
TRBJ2-1 TRBD2 19 TRBV7-9 NA CASRITLAQTSGGNNEQFF TGTGCCAGCAGAATCACCCTCGCCCAAACTAGCGGGGGTAACAATGAGCAGTTCTTC
TRBJ2-7 NA 16 TRBV2 once CASSDWGAGVSYEQYF TGTGCCAGCAGTGATTGGGGAGCGGGCGTCTCCTACGAGCAGTACTTC
TRBJ1-5 TRBD1 14 TRBV5-1 NA CASSLGTGDQPQHF TGCGCCAGCAGCTTGGGGACAGGGGATCAGCCCCAGCATTTT
TRBJ1-2 NA 12 TRBV28 NA CASGRLNYGYTF TGTGCCAGTGGGAGGTTAAACTATGGCTACACCTTC
TRBJ2-1 NA 12 TRBV5-6 NA CASSLWAREQFF TGTGCCAGCAGCTTGTGGGCTCGCGAGCAGTTCTTC
TRBJ2-2 TRBD1 16 TRBV19 once CASSPRPGQRTGELFF TGTGCCAGTAGTCCCCGTCCGGGACAGAGGACCGGGGAGCTGTTTTTT
TRBJ2-1 TRBD1 16 TRBV5-1 once CASSPKTGTGEGEQFF TGCGCCAGCAGCCCGAAAACCGGGACAGGGGAGGGGGAGCAGTTCTTC
TRBJ2-5 TRBD2 14 TRBV28 once CASRNSGSRETQYF TGTGCCAGCAGGAATAGCGGGAGTAGGGAGACCCAGTACTTC
TRBJ2-7 TRBD1 15 TRBV19 once CASSTRQGQWDEQYF TGTGCCAGTAGTACTCGACAGGGGCAGTGGGACGAGCAGTACTTC
TRBJ2-7 NA 14 TRBV6-5 NA CASRLTGRTGEQYF TGTGCCAGCAGGCTGACAGGCCGGACGGGCGAGCAGTACTTC
TRBJ2-1 TRBD1 15 TRBV30 NA CAWSADRGLYNEQFF TGTGCCTGGAGCGCTGACAGGGGTCTTTACAATGAGCAGTTCTTC
TRBJ2-3 NA 16 TRBV18 NA CASSGGLDRGTDTQYF TGTGCCAGCTCGGGCGGGTTGGACCGGGGCACAGATACGCAGTATTTT
TRBJ1-1 TRBD1 14 TRBV7-2 NA CASNIGDRSTEAFF TGTGCCAGCAACATAGGGGACAGAAGCACTGAAGCTTTCTTT
TRBJ1-3 TRBD1 16 TRBV11-2 few CASRAPGGSGGNTIYF TGTGCCAGCAGGGCTCCAGGGGGATCGGGTGGAAACACCATATATTTT
TRBJ1-5 NA 15 TRBV7-2 NA CASSLEAGANQPQHF TGTGCCAGCAGCTTAGAGGCGGGGGCGAATCAGCCCCAGCATTTT
TRBJ1-5 NA 15 TRBV9 NA CASSVDGDSNQPQHF TGTGCCAGCAGCGTAGACGGGGATAGCAATCAGCCCCAGCATTTT
TRBJ1-1 TRBD1 15 TRBV5-4 NA CASSWGQTMNTEAFF TGTGCCAGCAGCTGGGGACAGACCATGAACACTGAAGCTTTCTTT
TRBJ1-5 NA 14 TRBV28 NA CAGSPDSGHQPQHF TGTGCCGGCAGTCCCGACAGTGGGCATCAGCCCCAGCATTTT
TRBJ1-2 NA 11 TRBV28 NA CASAQLYGYTF TGTGCCAGCGCACAACTATATGGCTACACCTTC
TRBJ1-2 TRBD1 13 TRBV7-2 NA CASSSTGGRGYTF TGTGCCAGCAGCTCCACAGGGGGCAGGGGCTACACCTTC
TRBJ2-5 NA 19 TRBV7-2 NA CASSAEGGVLGQGWETQYF TGTGCCAGCAGCGCCGAGGGGGGGGTCCTTGGACAGGGATGGGAGACCCAGTACTTC
TRBJ1-1 TRBD1 15 TRBV18 NA CASSTSGTENTEAFF TGTGCCAGCTCCACCTCCGGGACAGAGAACACTGAAGCTTTCTTT